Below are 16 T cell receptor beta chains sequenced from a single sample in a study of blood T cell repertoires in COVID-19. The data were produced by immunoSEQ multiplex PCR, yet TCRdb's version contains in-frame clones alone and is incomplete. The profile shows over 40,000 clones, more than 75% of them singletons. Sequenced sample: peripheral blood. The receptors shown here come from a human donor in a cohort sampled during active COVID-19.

CDR3 sequence reads: CASSSQGEGTGELFF. CDR3 bases: TGTGCCAGCAGCTCCCAAGGGGAGGGCACCGGGGAGCTGTTTTTT. V and J are TRBV7-3 and TRBJ2-2, with 7 bases that match TRBD2. Trimming took 4 bases from V and 4 from J; bases not matched to a gene: 6. The germline CDR1 and CDR2 sequences are SGHTA and FQGTGA. The CDR3 consists of 15 residues.

For the CDR3, the DNA is TGTGCCAGCAGCTCCCCCCTCGGGAGCGGGAGGGGAACAGATACGCAGTATTTT. Translated: CASSSPLGSGRGTDTQYF. The chain is built from TRBV5-6 and TRBJ2-3, with 10 positions matching TRBD2. Germline loops: CDR1 SGHDT, CDR2 YYEEEE. With 3 bases clipped from V and 3 bases from J, the junction kept 13 bases outside the gene matches. CDR3 length: 18 residues.

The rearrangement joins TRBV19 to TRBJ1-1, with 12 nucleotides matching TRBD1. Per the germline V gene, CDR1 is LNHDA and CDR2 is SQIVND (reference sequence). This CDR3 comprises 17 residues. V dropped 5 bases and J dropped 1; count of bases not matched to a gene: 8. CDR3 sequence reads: CASSPGQGAPRNTEAFF. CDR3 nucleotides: TGTGCCAGTAGTCCGGGACAGGGGGCTCCTAGGAACACTGAAGCTTTCTTT.

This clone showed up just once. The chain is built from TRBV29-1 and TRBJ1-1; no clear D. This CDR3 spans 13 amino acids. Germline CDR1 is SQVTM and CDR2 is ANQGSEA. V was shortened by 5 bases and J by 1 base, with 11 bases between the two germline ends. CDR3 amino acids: CSVLDGQNTEAFF. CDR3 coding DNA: TGCAGCGTTCTAGACGGCCAGAACACTGAAGCTTTCTTT.

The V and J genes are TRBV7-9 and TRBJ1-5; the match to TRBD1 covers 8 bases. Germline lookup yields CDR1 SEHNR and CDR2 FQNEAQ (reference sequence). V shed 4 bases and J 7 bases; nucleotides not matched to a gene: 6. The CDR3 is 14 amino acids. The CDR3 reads CASSWTGRRQPQHF. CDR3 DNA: TGTGCCAGCAGCTGGACAGGGAGGCGGCAGCCCCAGCATTTT.

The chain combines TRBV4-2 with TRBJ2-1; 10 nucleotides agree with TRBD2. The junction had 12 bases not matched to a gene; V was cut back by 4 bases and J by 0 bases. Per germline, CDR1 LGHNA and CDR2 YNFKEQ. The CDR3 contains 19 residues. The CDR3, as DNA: TGTGCCAGCAGCCGATATGGGACTAGCGTCCAAAGCTCCTACAATGAGCAGTTCTTC. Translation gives CASSRYGTSVQSSYNEQFF.

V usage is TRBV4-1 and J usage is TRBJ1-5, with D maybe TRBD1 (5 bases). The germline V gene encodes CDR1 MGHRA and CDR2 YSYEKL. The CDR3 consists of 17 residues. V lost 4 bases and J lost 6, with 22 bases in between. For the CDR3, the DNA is TGCGCCAGCAGCCCTAACTCGGGACGGGTGGGGGGTCAGCCCCAGCATTTT. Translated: CASSPNSGRVGGQPQHF.

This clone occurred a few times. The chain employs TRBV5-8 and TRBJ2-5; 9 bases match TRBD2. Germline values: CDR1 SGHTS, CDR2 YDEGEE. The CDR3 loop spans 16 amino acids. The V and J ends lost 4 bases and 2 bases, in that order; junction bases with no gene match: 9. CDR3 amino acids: CASSGGLALTQETQYF. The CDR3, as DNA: TGTGCCAGCAGCGGAGGACTAGCGCTCACTCAAGAGACCCAGTACTTC.

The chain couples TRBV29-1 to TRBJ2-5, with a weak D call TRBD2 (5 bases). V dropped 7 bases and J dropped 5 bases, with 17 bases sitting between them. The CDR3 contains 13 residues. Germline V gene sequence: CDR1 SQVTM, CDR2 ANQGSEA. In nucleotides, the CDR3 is TGCAGCGCAGAACTAGGACCAAGCGAGACCCAGTACTTC. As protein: CSAELGPSETQYF.

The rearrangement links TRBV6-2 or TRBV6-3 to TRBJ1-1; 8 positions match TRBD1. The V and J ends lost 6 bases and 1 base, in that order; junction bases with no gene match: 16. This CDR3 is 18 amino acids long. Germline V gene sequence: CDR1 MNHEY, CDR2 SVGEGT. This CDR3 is CASSLVTILGQGNTEAFF. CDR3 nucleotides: TGTGCCAGCAGCCTTGTTACTATACTCGGACAGGGGAACACTGAAGCTTTCTTT.

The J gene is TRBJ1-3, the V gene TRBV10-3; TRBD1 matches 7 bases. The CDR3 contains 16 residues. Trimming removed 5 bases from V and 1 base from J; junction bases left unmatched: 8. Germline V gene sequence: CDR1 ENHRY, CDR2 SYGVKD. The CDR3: CAISILGGASGNTIYF. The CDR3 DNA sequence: TGTGCCATCAGTATCCTAGGGGGCGCGTCTGGAAACACCATATATTTT.

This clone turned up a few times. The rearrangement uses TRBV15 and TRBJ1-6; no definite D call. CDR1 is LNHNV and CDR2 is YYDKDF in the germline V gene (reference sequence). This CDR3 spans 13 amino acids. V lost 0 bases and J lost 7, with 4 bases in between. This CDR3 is CATSRDSNSPLHF. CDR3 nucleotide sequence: TGTGCCACCAGCAGAGATTCGAATTCACCCCTCCACTTT.

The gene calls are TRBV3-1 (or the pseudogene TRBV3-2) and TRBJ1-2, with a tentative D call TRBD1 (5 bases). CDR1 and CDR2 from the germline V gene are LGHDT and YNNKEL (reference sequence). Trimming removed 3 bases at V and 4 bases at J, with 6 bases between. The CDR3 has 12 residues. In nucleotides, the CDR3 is TGTGCCAGCAGCCAGGGGGGCTATGGCTACACCTTC. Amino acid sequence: CASSQGGYGYTF.

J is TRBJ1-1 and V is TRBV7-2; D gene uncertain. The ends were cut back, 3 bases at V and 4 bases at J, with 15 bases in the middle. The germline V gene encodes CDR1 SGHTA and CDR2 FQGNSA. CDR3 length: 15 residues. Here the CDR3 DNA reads TGTGCCAGCAGCTTCTCGGAGGGCTCGATCACTGAAGCTTTCTTT. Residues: CASSFSEGSITEAFF.

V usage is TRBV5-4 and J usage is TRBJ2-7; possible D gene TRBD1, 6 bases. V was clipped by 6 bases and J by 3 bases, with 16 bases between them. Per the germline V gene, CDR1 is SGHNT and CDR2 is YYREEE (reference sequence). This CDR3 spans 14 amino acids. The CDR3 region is CASTNRDKNYEQYF. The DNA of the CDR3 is TGTGCCAGCACCAACCGGGACAAAAACTACGAGCAGTACTTC. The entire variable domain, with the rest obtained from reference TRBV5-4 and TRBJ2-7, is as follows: ETGVTQSPTHLIKTRGQQVTLRCSSQSGHNTVSWYQQALGQGPQFIFQYYREEENGRGNFPPRFSGLQFPNYSSELNVNALELDDSALYLCASTNRDKNYEQYFGPGTRLTVT.

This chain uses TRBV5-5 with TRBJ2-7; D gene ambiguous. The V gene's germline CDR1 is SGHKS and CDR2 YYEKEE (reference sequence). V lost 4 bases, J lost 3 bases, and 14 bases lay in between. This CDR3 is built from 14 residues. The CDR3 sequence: CASSRAGPVYEQYF. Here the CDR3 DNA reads TGTGCCAGCAGCAGAGCAGGCCCCGTCTACGAGCAGTACTTC.